The 15 T cell receptor beta chains given below trace back to one sample, sequenced in a study of T cells in Graves' hyperthyroidism and ophthalmopathy. The TCR beta CDR3 regions underwent amplification using RNA transcripts as the source. Researchers ran a first-round RT-PCR on the TCR CDR3 using the HTBI primer set. TCRdb processed the multiplex PCR reads anew with MiXCR; each CDR3 protein has one entry. The data hold more than 500,000 distinct CDR3 sequences, with more than 15% observed a single time. Sequenced sample: blood. The receptors here all came from a woman aged 25 to 39 with Graves' ophthalmopathy.

The sample holds many counts of this clonotype. This chain links TRBV2 with TRBJ2-2; TRBD1 agrees at 10 bases. This CDR3 comprises 15 residues. The V gene end was trimmed by 10 bases and the J gene end by 5 bases; junction bases not matched to a gene: 10. CDR1 SNHLY and CDR2 FYNNEI come from the germline V gene. CDR3 residues: CATLRQGARTGELFF. DNA for the CDR3: TGTGCCACCCTAAGACAGGGGGCAAGGACCGGGGAGCTGTTTTTT.

In this sample, this clonotype turned up many times. This chain links TRBV27 with TRBJ2-1, with no clear D. Per germline, CDR1 MNHEY and CDR2 SMNVEV (reference sequence). This CDR3 comprises 14 residues. V dropped 5 bases and J dropped 5 bases, with 13 bases sitting between them. The CDR3 region is CASSPIRPNNEQFF. The CDR3 DNA is TGTGCCAGCAGTCCTATAAGGCCGAACAATGAGCAGTTCTTC.

This clonotype was counted ten times or more. The rearrangement links TRBV7-2 to TRBJ2-6; maybe TRBD1 (6 bases). This CDR3 spans 17 amino acids. Germline CDR1 and CDR2: SGHTA and FQGNSA. V was pared by 2 bases and J by 1 base, with 12 bases between. CDR3 in DNA: TGTGCCAGCAGCTTAACTACAGGGTTTTCTGGGGCCAACGTCCTGACTTTC. Protein sequence: CASSLTTGFSGANVLTF.

There are a few counts of this clonotype. J is TRBJ2-1 and V is TRBV20-1; D might be TRBD2 (6 bases). The CDR3 has 16 amino acids. The V and J ends lost 4 bases and 0 bases respectively, with 16 bases between them. CDR1 is DFQATT, CDR2 SNEGSKA, per germline (reference sequence). The CDR3 reads CSANNRDSSSYNEQFF. The DNA of the CDR3 is TGCAGTGCTAACAACCGGGACTCGAGCTCCTACAATGAGCAGTTCTTC.

This clonotype was recorded at least ten times. The rearrangement links TRBV3-1 to TRBJ2-5; D is perhaps TRBD2 (5 bases). V was pared by 2 bases and J by 3 bases, with 13 bases between. Germline V lookup: CDR1 LGHDT, CDR2 YNNKEL (reference sequence). This CDR3 comprises 15 residues. CDR3 coding DNA: TGTGCCAGCAGCCAAAATCCGGCGGGTGAAGAGACCCAGTACTTC. This gives the protein CASSQNPAGEETQYF.

This clonotype was counted at least ten times. The V call is TRBV27, the J call TRBJ2-3; no definite D call. The CDR3 has 12 amino acids. V was pared by 8 bases and J by 6 bases, with 12 bases between. Germline V CDR1 and CDR2: MNHEY, SMNVEV (reference sequence). The CDR3 DNA reads TGTGCCAGCGGATTAGGCTCGGATACGCAGTATTTT. Protein product: CASGLGSDTQYF.

This clonotype was observed many times. The chain has TRBV12-3 or TRBV12-4 and TRBJ2-1, with unresolved D. Trimming shortened V by 6 bases and J by 8 bases, and 14 bases separated the two germline ends. This CDR3 has 13 amino acids. CDR3 protein: CASSHPTADEQFF. The DNA for the CDR3 is TGTGCCAGCAGCCACCCGACGGCCGATGAGCAGTTCTTC.

The table lists this clonotype with a few counts. The chain recombines TRBV11-2 with TRBJ2-7; a possible D gene is TRBD1 (6 bases). This CDR3 has 15 amino acids. In germline, CDR1 is SGHAT, CDR2 FQNNGV. Trimming left V 7 bases short and J 0 bases short, with 16 bases between. CDR3 sequence reads: CASTPTRDTSYEQYF. The CDR3 DNA reads as TGTGCCAGCACTCCAACCCGGGACACCTCCTACGAGCAGTACTTC.

This clonotype was found many times. This chain uses TRBV5-5 with TRBJ1-3, with D hard to call. CDR3 length equals 15 residues. CDR1 is SGHKS and CDR2 is YYEKEE in the germline V gene (reference sequence). The ends were cut back, 0 bases at V and 0 bases at J, with 7 bases in the middle. The CDR3 here is CASSLEAASGNTIYF. The CDR3 DNA is TGTGCCAGCAGCTTGGAGGCGGCCTCTGGAAACACCATATATTTT.

This clonotype was recorded a few times. This chain joins TRBV15 and TRBJ1-5; no reliable D call. The CDR3 covers 14 residues. CDR1 and CDR2 from the germline V gene are LNHNV and YYDKDF (reference sequence). The germline V and J ends were trimmed by 1 base and 5 bases, with 9 bases remaining between them. CDR3 nucleotides: TGTGCCACCAGCAGAGTCTTTGGGGATCAGCCCCAGCATTTT. Translation: CATSRVFGDQPQHF.

The chain carries TRBV7-2 and TRBJ2-1; the match to TRBD1 covers 10 bases. V shed 5 bases and J 7 bases; nucleotides not matched to a gene: 23. The CDR3 is made up of 20 amino acids. CDR1 is SGHTA and CDR2 is FQGNSA in the germline V gene. The CDR3 nucleotides are TGTGCCAGCAGCCCGAGCGATGGACAGGGGGTTTTGGGGAGAACGAATGAGCAGTTCTTC. This sequence encodes CASSPSDGQGVLGRTNEQFF.

This clonotype was picked up a small number of times. The chain recombines TRBV20-1 with TRBJ1-4; 9 bases are shared with TRBD1. Trimming removed 6 bases from V and 7 bases from J; junction bases left unmatched: 9. Germline CDR1 and CDR2: DFQATT and SNEGSKA (reference sequence). This CDR3 has 14 residues. CDR3 nucleotide sequence: TGCAGTGCGACGGTGGGGACAGGGAGTGAAAAACTGTTTTTT. It yields the protein CSATVGTGSEKLFF.

V and J are TRBV20-1 and TRBJ2-7; perhaps TRBD1 as D (5 bases). The CDR3 is 11 amino acids. Germline CDR1 reads DFQATT; CDR2 reads SNEGSKA (reference sequence). Trimming removed 5 bases from V and 6 bases from J, with 11 bases in between. Here the CDR3 reads CSALGHVEQYF. CDR3 bases: TGCAGTGCTTTAGGACACGTCGAGCAGTACTTC.

This clonotype was seen repeatedly, ten times or more. The chain joins TRBV7-6 to TRBJ2-1, with D possibly matching TRBD1 (6 bases). Germline loops: CDR1 SGHVS, CDR2 FNYEAQ. The CDR3 extends over 16 amino acids. Trimming pared 6 bases from V and 0 bases from J, leaving 15 bases between. The CDR3 DNA sequence: TGTGCCAGCAGATCTACAGGGTCGAGCTCCTACAATGAGCAGTTCTTC. This translates into CASRSTGSSSYNEQFF.

For this clonotype: One base away lies a much larger clone, so this may be a sequencing read error. V gene TRBV29-1 combines with J gene TRBJ2-5, with 7 bases that match TRBD1. Germline CDR1 SQVTM, CDR2 ANQGSEA. The CDR3 extends over 14 amino acids. The CDR3 DNA reads as TGCAGCGTTCACTCCGGGACAGAAGGCGAGACCCAGTGCTTC. Amino acid sequence: CSVHSGTEGETQCF.